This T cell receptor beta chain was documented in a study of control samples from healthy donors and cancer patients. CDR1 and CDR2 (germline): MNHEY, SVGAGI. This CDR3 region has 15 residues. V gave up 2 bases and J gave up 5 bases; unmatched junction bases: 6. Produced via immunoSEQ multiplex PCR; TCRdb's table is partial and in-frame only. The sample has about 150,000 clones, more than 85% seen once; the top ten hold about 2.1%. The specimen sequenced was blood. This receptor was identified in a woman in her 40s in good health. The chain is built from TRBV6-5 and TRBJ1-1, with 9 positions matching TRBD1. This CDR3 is CASSYPTGGMTEAFF. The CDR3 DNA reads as TGTGCCAGCAGTTACCCAACAGGGGGCATGACTGAAGCTTTCTTT.